Listed here are 3 T cell receptor beta chains from one sample, sequenced in a study of identical twins. TCRdb ran MiXCR on the 5' RACE reads and lists one entry per CDR3 protein. The sample consists of about 920,000 distinct CDR3 sequences, about 12% of them appearing once. Separately, the same data were catalogued under a study of yellow fever vaccine responses in identical twins.

Sequencing was done on a sample of PBMCs. All receptors derive from a woman between 18 and 29 years old in good health.

The rearrangement joins TRBV2 to TRBJ1-5; D remains unclear. Germline CDR1 reads SNHLY; CDR2 reads FYNNEI. The CDR3 extends over 15 amino acids. V was pared by 4 bases and J by 0 bases, with 10 bases between. CDR3 coding DNA: TGTGCCAGCAGTGTACGGAAGACTAGCAATCAGCCCCAGCATTTT. This gives the protein CASSVRKTSNQPQHF.

CDR3 DNA sequence: TGTGCCAGCGGCGCGGGGGTATACAATGAGCAGTTCTTC. This codes for CASGAGVYNEQFF. The chain employs TRBV6-1 and TRBJ2-1, with 7 positions matching TRBD2. CDR3 length equals 13 residues. Germline V gene sequence: CDR1 MNHNS, CDR2 SASEGT. V shed 8 bases and J 4 bases; nucleotides not matched to a gene: 5.

This chain joins TRBV15 and TRBJ2-2; D is unclear. V dropped 0 bases and J dropped 5 bases, with 16 bases sitting between them. The CDR3 loop spans 17 amino acids. The germline V gene has CDR1 LNHNV and CDR2 YYDKDF (reference sequence). In DNA form, the CDR3 reads TGTGCCACCAGCAGAGACGCAGGCAGTTTGGTGACCGGGGAGCTGTTTTTT. It translates to CATSRDAGSLVTGELFF. Variable domain in full (rest from reference TRBV15 and TRBJ2-2): DAMVIQNPRYQVTQFGKPVTLSCSQTLNHNVMYWYQQKSSQAPKLLFHYYDKDFNNEADTPDNFQSRRPNTSFCFLDIRSPGLGDTAMYLCATSRDAGSLVTGELFFGEGSRLTVL.